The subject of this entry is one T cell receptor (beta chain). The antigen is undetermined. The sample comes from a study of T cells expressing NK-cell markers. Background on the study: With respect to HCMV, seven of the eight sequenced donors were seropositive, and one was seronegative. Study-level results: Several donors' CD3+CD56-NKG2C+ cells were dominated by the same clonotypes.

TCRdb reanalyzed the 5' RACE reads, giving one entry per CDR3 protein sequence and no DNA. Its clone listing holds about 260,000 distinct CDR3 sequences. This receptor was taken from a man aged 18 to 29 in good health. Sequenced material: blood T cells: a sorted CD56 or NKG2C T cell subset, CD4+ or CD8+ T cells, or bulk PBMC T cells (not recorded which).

This chain's CDR3 is CASMKQGRETQYF. The V and J genes are TRBV2 and TRBJ2-5; with no DNA, the TCRdb D assignment of TRBD1 cannot be verified. In germline, CDR1 is SNHLY, CDR2 FYNNEI. The CDR3 contains 13 residues.